This TCR beta chain appears in the sequencing data of a study of T cells in Graves' hyperthyroidism and ophthalmopathy. The overall study: Initial diagnosis, before any treatment, was when peripheral blood was collected. Study-wide points: In simple terms, a model built on 13 V-J features told ophthalmopathy apart from stable hyperthyroidism.

Absence of ophthalmopathy progression within 18 months defined stable Graves' hyperthyroidism. Diagnosis of hyperthyroidism was new in patients aged 18 to 65, and its duration was under 2 months. This clonotype was found many times. Its antigen is currently unknown. The CDR3 spans 12 residues. Per germline, CDR1 MNHEY and CDR2 SVGAGI. Trimming left V 2 bases short and J 5 bases short, with 6 bases between. RNA transcripts provided the source from which TCR beta CDR3 regions were amplified. A first-round RT-PCR of the TCR CDR3 used the HTBI primer set. Each CDR3 protein is one row after TCRdb ran MiXCR on the multiplex PCR reads. Of some 400,000 distinct CDR3 sequences in the sample, roughly 19% are singletons; the top ten hold roughly 3.5%.

The sample was blood. The rearrangement links TRBV6-5 to TRBJ1-1; D remains ambiguous. This receptor was taken from a woman between 18 and 30 years old with Graves' hyperthyroidism. The CDR3 DNA follows: TGTGCCAGCAGTTACACGGGAACTGAAGCTTTCTTT. Amino acids: CASSYTGTEAFF.